This T cell receptor beta chain was documented in a study of graft-versus-host responses after intestinal transplantation. As for the study in general: Transplants given to recipients were multivisceral, liver-intestinal, or isolated intestinal. Induction with anti-thymocyte globulin, then tacrolimus and steroids for roughly 3 years, was given to all recipients.

Comments on this clone: What it binds is unknown.

TCRdb's copy holds only in-frame clones and misses some; the assay was immunoSEQ multiplex PCR. Seen here are 28,000 or so clones, approximately 83% observed once, and the top ten hold approximately 20%. Overall study findings and caveats: GvH clonotypes were identified within recipient marrow, with a subset emerging first in ileum or blood. Levels of circulating GvH clones at their peak were associated with early post-transplant HvG declines.

This TCR was sampled from a human donor who received an intestinal transplant. The sequences come from unstimulated CD8+ T cells sorted from spleen or lymph node cells, collected before intestinal transplant.

CDR3 loop: CASRLGTGRNEQFF. The CDR3 nucleotides read TGTGCCAGCAGACTAGGGACAGGGCGTAATGAGCAGTTCTTC. The V gene is TRBV27, the J gene TRBJ2-1; 9 nucleotides agree with TRBD1. This CDR3 region has 14 residues. The germline CDR1 and CDR2 sequences are MNHEY and SMNVEV (reference sequence). J gave up 7 bases and V 6 bases, and 7 bases lay outside the gene matches.